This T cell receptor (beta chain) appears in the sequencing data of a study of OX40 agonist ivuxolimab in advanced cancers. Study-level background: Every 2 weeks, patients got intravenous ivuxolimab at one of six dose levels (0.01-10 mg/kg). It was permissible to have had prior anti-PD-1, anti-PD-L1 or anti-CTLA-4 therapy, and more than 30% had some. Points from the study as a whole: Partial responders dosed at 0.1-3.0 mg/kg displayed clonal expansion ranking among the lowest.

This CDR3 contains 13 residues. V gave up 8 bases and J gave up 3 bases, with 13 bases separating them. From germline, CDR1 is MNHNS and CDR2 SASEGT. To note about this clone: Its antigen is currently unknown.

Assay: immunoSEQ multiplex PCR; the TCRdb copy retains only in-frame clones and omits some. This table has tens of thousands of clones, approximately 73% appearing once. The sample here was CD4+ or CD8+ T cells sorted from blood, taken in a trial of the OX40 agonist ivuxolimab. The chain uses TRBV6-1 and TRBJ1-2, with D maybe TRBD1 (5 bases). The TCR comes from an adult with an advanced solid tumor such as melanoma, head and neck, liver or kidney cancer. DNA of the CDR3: TGTGCCAGCCTTTCCCCGGGGGACTATGGCTACACCTTC. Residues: CASLSPGDYGYTF.